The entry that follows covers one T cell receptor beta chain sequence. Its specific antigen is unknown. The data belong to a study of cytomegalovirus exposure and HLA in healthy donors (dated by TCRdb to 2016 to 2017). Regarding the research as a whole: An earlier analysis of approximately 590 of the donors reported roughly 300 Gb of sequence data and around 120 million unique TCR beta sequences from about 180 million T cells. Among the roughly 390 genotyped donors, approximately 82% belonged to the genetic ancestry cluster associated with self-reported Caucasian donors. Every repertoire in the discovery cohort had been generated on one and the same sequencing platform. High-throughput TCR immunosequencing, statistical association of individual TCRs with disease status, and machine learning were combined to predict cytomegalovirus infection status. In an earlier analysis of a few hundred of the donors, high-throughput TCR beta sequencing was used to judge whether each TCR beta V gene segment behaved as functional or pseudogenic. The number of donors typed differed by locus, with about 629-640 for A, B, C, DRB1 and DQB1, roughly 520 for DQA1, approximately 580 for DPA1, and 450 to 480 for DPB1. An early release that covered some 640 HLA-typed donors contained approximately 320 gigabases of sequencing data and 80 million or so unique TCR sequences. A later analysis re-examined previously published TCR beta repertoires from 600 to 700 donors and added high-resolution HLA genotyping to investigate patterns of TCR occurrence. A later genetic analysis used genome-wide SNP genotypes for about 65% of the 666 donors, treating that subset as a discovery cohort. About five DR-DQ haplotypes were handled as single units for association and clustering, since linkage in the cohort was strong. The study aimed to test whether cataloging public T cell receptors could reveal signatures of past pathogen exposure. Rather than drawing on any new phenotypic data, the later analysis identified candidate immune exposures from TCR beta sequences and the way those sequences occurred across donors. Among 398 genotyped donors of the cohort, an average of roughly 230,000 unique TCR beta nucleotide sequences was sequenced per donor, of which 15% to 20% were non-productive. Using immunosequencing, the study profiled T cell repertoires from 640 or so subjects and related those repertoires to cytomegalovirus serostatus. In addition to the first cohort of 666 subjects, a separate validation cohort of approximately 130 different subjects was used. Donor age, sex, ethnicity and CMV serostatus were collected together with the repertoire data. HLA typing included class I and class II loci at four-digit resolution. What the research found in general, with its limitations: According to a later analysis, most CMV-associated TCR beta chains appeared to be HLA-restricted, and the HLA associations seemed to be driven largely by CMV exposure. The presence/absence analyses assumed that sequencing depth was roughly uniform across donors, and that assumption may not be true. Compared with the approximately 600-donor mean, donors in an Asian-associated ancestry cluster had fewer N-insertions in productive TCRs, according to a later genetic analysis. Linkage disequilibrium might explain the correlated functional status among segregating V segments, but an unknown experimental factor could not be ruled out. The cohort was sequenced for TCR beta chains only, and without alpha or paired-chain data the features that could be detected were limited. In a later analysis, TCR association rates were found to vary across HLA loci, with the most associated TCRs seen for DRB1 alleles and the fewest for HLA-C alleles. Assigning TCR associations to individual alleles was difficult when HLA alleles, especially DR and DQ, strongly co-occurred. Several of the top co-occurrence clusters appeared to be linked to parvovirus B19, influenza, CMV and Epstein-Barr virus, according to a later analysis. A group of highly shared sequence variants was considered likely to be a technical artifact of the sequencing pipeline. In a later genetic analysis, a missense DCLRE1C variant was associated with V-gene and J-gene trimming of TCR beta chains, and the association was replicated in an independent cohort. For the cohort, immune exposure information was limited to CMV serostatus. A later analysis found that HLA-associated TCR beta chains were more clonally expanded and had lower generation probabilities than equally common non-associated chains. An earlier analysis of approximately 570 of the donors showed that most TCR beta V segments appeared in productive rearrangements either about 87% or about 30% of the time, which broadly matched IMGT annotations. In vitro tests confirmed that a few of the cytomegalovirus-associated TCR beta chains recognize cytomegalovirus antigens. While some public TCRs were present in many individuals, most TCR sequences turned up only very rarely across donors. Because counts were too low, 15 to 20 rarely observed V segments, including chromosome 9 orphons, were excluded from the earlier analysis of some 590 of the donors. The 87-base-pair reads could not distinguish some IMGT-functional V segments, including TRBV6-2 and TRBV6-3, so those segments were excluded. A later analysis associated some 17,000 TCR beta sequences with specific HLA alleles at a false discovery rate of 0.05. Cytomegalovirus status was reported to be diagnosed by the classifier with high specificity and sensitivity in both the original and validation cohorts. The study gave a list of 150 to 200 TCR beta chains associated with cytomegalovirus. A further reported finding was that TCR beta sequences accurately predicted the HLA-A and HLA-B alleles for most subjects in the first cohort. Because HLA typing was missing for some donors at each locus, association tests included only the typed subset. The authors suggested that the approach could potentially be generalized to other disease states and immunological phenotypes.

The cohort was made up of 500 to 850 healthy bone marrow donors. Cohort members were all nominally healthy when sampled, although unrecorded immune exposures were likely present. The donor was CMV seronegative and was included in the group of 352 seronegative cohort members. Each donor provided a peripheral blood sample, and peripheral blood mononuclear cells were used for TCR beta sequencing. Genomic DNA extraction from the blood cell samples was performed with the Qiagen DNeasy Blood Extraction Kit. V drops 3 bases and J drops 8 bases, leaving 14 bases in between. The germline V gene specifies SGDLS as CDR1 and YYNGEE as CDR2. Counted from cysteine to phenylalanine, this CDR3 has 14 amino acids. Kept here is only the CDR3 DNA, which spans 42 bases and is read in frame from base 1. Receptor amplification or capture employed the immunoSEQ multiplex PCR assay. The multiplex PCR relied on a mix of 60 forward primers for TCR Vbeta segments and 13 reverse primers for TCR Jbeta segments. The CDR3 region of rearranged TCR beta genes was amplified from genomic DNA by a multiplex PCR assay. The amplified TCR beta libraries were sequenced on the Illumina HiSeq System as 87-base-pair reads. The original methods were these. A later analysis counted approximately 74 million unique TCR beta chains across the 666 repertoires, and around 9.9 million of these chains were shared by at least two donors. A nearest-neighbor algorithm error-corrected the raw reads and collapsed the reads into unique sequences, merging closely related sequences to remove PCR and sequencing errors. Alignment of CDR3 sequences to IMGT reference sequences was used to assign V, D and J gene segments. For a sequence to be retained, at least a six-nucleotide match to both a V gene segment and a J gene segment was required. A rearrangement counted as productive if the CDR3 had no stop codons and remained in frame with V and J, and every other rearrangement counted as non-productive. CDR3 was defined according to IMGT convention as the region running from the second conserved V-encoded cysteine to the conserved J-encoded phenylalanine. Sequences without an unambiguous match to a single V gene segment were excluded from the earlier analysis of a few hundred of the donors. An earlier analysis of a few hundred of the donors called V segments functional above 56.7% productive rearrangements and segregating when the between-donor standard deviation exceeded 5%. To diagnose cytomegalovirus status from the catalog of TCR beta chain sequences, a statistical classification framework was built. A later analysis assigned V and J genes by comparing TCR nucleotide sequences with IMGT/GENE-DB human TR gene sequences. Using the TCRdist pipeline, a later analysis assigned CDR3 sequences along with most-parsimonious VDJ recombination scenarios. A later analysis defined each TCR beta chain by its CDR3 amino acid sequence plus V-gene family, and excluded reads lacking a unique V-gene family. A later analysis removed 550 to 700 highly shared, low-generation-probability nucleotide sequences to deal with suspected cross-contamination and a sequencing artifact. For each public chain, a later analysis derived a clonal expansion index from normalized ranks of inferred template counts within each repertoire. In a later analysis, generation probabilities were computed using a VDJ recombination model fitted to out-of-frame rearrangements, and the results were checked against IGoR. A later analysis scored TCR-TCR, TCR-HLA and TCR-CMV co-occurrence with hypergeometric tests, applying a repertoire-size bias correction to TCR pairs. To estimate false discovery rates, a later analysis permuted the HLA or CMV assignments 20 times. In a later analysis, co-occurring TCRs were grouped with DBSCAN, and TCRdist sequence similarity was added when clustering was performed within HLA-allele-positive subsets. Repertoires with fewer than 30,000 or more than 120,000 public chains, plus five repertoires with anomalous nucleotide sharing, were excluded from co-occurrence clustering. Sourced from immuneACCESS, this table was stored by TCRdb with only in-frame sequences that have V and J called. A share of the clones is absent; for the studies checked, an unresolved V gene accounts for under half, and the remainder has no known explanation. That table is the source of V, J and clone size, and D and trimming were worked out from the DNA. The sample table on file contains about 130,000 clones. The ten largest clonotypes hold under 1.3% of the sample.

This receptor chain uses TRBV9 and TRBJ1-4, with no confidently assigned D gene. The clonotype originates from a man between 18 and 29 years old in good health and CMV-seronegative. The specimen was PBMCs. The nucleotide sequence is TGTGCCAGCAGCGGTGGAGGGAGTGAGGAAAAACTGTTTTTT. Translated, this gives CASSGGGSEEKLFF.